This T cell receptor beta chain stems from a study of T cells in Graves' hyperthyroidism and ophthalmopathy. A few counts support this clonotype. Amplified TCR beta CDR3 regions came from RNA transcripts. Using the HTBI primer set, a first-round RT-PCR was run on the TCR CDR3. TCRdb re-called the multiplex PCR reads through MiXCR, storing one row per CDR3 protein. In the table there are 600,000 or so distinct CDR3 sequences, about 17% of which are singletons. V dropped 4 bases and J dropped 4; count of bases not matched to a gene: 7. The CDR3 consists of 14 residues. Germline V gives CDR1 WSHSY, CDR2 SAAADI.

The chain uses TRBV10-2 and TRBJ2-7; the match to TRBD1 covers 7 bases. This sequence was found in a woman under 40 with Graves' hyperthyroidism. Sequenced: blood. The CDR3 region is CASSGRTGRYEQYF. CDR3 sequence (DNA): TGCGCCAGCAGTGGCAGGACAGGCAGATACGAGCAGTACTTC.